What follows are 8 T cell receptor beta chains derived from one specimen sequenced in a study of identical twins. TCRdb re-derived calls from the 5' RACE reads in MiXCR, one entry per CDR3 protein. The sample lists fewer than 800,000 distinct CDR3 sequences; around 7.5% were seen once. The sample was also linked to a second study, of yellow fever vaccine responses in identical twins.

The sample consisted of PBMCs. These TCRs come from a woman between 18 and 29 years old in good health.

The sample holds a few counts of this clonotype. The CDR3 sequence: CASRGQGPKYNEQFF. The CDR3 DNA reads as TGTGCCAGCAGAGGACAGGGACCGAAATACAATGAGCAGTTCTTC. V usage is TRBV6-1 and J usage is TRBJ2-1; 8 nucleotides agree with TRBD1. CDR3 length equals 15 residues. Trimming at V came to 6 bases and at J to 4 bases, leaving 8 bases not matched to a gene. From germline, CDR1 is MNHNS and CDR2 SASEGT.

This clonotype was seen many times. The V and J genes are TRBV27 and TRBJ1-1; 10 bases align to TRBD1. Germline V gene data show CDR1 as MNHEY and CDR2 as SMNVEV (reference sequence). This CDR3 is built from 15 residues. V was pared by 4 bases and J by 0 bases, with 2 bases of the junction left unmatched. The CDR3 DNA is TGTGCCAGCAGTTCAGGACAGGGGGTGAACACTGAAGCTTTCTTT. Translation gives CASSSGQGVNTEAFF.

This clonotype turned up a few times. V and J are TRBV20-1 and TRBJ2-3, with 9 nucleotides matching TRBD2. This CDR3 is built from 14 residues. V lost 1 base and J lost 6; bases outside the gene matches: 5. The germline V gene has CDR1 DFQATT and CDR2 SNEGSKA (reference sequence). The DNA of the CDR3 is TGCAGTGCTAGAGTTTTTAGCGGGAGTGATACGCAGTATTTT. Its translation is CSARVFSGSDTQYF.

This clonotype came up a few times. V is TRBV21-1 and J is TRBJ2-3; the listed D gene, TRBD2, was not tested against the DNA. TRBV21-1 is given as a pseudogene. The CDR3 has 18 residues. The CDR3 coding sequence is TGTGCCAGCGAGATAGGGCTAGCGGGAGGGCTCCGGCCGGATACGCAGTATTTT. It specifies CASEIGLAGGLRPDTQYF.

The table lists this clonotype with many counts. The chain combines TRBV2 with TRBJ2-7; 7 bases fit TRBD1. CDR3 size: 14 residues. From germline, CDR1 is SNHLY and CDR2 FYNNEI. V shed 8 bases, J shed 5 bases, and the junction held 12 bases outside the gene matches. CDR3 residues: CASQDRVLSDEQYV. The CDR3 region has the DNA TGTGCCAGCCAAGACAGGGTCTTGAGCGACGAGCAGTACGTC.

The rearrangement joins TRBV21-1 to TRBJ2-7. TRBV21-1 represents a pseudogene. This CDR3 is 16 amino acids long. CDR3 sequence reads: CASSKASGRESYEQYV. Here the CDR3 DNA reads TGTGCCAGCAGCAAAGCATCGGGCAGGGAGTCCTACGAGCAGTACGTC.

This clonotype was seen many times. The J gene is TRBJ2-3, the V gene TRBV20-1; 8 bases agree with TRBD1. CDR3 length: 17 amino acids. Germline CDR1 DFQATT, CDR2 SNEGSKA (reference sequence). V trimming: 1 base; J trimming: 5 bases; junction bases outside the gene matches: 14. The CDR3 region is CSARVPLDREALDTQYF. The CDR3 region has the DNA TGCAGTGCTAGAGTTCCCCTGGACAGGGAGGCTTTAGATACGCAGTATTTT.

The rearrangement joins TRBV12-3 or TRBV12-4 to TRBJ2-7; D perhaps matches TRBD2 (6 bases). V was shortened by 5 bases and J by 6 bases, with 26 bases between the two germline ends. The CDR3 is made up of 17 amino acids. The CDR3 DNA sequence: TGTGCCAGCAGTAACATCGGGGGATCGGAAGGGCTAGGCGAGCAGTACGTC. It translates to CASSNIGGSEGLGEQYV.